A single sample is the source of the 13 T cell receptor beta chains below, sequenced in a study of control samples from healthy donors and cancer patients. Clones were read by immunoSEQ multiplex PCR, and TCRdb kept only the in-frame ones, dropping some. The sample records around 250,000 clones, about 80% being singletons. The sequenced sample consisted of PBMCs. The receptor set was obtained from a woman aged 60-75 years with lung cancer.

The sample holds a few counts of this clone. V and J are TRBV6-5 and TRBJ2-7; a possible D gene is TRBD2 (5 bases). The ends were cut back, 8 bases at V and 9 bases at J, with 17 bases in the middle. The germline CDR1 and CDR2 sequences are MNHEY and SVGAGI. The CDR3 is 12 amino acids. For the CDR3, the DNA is TGTGCCAGCCAAGGGCCCCTTGGGAGGCAGTACTTC. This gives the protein CASQGPLGRQYF.

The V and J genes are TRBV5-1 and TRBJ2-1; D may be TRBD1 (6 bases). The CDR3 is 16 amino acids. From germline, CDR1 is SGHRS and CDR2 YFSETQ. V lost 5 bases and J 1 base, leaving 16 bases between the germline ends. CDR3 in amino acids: CASRELGQRSYNEQFF. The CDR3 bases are TGCGCCAGCAGGGAGCTAGGACAGCGATCCTACAATGAGCAGTTCTTC.

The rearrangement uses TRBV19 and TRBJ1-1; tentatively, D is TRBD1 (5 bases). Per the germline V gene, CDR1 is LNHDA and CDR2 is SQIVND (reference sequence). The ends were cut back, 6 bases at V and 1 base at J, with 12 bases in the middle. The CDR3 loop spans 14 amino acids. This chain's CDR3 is CASSPRVQNTEAFF. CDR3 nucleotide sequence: TGTGCCAGTAGCCCCAGGGTCCAGAACACTGAAGCTTTCTTT.

The CDR3 DNA reads as TGCAGTGCTAGTCCTCGGGCGGGGCCTGAAGCTTTCTTT. It specifies CSASPRAGPEAFF. The chain has TRBV20-1 and TRBJ1-1; a weak D match, TRBD1 (5 bases). Trimming cost V 3 bases and J 6 bases, with 14 bases left between them. The CDR3 length is 13 residues. Germline V gene lookup returns CDR1 DFQATT and CDR2 SNEGSKA (reference sequence).

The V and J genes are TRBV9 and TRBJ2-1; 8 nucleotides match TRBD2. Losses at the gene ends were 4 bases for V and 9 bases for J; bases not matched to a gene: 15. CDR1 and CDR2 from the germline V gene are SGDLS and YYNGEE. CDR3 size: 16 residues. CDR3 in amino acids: CASSPPTGGRRLEQFF. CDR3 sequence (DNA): TGTGCCAGCAGCCCCCCCACGGGGGGGAGAAGGCTTGAGCAGTTCTTC.

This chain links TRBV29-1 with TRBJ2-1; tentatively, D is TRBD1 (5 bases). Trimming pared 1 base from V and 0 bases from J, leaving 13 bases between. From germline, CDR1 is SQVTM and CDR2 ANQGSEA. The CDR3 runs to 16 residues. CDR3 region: CSVEGGTTISYNEQFF. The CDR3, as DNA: TGCAGCGTTGAAGGGGGCACCACAATCTCCTACAATGAGCAGTTCTTC.

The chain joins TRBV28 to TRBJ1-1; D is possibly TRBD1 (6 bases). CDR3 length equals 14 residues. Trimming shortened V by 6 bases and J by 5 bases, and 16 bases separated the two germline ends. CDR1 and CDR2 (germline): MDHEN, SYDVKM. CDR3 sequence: CASSLPARGTEAFF. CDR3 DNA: TGTGCCAGCAGCCTACCCGCCAGGGGTACTGAAGCTTTCTTT.

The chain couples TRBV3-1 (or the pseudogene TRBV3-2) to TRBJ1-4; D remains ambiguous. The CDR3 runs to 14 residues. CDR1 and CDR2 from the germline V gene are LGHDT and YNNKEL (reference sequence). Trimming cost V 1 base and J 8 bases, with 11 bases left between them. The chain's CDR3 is CASSQGETGEKLFF. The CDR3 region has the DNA TGTGCCAGCAGCCAAGGCGAGACGGGAGAAAAACTGTTTTTT.

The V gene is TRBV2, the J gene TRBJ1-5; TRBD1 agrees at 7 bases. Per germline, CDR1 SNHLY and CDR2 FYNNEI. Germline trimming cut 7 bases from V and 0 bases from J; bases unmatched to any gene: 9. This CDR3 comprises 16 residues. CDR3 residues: CASTPLTGNSNQPQHF. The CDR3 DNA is TGTGCCAGCACCCCATTGACAGGGAATAGCAATCAGCCCCAGCATTTT.

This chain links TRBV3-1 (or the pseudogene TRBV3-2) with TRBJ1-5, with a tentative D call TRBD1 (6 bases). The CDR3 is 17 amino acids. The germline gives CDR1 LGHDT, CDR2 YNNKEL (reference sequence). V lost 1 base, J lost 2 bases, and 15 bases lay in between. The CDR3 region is CASSQAPTGFGNQPQHF. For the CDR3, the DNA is TGTGCCAGCAGCCAAGCACCTACAGGGTTTGGCAATCAGCCCCAGCATTTT.

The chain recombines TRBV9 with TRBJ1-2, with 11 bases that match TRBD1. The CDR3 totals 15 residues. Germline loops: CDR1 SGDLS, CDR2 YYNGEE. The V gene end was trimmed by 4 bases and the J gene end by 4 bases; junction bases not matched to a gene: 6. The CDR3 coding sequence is TGTGCCAGCAGCCCCGGACAGGGGGCAGTCTATGGCTACACCTTC. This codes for CASSPGQGAVYGYTF. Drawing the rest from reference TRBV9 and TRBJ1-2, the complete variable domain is DSGVTQTPKHLITATGQRVTLRCSPRSGDLSVYWYQQSLDQGLQFLIQYYNGEERAKGNILERFSAQQFPDLHSELNLSSLELGDSALYFCASSPGQGAVYGYTFGSGTRLTVV.

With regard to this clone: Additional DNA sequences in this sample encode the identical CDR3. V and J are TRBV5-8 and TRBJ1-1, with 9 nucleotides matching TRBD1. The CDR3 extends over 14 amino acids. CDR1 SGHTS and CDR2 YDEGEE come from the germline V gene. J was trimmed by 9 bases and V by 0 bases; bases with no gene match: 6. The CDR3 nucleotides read TGTGCCAGCAGCTTGGGACAGGGGGAGCGGAAAGCTTTCTTT. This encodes CASSLGQGERKAFF.

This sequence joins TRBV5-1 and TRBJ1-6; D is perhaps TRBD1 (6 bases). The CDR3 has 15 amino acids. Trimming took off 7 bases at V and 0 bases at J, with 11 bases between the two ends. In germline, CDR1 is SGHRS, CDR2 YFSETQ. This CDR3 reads CASGEGDSYNSPLHF. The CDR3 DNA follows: TGCGCCAGCGGCGAGGGGGACTCCTATAATTCACCCCTCCACTTT.